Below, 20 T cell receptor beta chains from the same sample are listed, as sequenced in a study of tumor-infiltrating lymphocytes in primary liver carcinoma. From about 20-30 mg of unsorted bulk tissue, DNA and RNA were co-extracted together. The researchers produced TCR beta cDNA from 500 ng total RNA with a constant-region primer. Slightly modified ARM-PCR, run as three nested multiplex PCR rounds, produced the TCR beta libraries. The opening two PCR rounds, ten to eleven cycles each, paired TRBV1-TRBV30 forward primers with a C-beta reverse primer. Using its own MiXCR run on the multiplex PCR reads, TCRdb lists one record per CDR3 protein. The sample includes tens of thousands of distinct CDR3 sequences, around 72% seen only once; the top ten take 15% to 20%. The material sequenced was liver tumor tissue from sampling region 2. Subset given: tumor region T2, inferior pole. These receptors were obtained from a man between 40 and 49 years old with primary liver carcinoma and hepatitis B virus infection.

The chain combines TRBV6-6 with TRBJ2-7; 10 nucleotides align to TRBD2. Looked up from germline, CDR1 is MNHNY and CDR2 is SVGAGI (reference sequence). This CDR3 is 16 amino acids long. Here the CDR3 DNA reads TGTACCGGCAGTCATCAAGCGGGAGGGCCTACCTACGAGCAGTACTTC. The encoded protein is CTGSHQAGGPTYEQYF.

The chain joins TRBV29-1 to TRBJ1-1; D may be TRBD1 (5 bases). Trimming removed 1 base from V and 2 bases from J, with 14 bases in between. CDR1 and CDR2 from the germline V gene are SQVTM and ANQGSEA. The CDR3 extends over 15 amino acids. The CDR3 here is CSVEAWGVSNTEAFF. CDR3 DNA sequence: TGCAGCGTTGAAGCTTGGGGGGTTAGTAACACTGAAGCTTTCTTT.

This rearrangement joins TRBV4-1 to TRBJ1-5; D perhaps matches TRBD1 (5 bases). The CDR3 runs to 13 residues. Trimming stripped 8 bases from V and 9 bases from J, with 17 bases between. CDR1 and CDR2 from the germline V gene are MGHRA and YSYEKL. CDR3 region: CASQELPQGPQHF. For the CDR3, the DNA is TGCGCCAGCCAAGAACTCCCGCAGGGGCCCCAGCATTTT.

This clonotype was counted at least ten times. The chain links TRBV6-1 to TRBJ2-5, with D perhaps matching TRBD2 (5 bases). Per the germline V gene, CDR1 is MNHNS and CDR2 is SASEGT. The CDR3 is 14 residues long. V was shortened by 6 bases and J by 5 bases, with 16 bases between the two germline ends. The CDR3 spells CASRRASSGETQYF. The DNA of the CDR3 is TGTGCCAGCAGAAGGGCCTCCTCGGGGGAGACCCAGTACTTC.

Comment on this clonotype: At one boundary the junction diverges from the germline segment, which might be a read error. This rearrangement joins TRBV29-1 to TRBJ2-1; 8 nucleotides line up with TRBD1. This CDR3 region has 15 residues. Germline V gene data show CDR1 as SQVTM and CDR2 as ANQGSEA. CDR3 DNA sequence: TGTAGCGTTGAGTTCGGGACAGGTGGCCTTTATGAGCAGTTCTTC. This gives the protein CSVEFGTGGLYEQFF.

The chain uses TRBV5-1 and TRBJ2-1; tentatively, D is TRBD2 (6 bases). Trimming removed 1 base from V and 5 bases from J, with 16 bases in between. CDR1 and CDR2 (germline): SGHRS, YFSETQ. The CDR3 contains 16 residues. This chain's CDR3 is CASSLTLGSRHNEQFF. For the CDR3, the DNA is TGCGCCAGCAGCTTGACACTCGGGAGTAGACACAATGAGCAGTTCTTC.

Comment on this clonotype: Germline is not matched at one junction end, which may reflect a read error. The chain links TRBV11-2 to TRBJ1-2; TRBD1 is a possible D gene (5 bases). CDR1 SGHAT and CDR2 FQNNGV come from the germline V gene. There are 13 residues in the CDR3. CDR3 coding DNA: TGTGCCAGCAGCCTAGGACATGGAAGTGGCGACACCTTC. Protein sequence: CASSLGHGSGDTF.

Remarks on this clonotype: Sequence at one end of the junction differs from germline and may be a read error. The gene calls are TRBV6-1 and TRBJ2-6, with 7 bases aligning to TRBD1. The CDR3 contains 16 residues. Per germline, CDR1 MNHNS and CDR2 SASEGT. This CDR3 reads CASTEQGLAGANLLTF. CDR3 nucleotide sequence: TGTGCCAGCACCGAACAGGGGTTAGCTGGGGCCAACCTCCTAACTTTC.

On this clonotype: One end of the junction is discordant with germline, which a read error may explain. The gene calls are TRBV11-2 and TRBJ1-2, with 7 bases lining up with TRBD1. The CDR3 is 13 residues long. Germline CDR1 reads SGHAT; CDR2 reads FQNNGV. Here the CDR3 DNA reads TGTGCCAGCAGCTTAGGACAGGGAGGTGACTACACTTTC. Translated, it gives CASSLGQGGDYTF.

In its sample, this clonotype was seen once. CDR3 loop: CAGSATGGFSKNIQYF. The DNA of the CDR3 is TGTGCGGGCAGTGCCACAGGGGGGTTCAGCAAAAACATTCAGTACTTC. The V call is TRBV6-1, the J call TRBJ2-4, with 8 bases lining up with TRBD1. CDR3 length: 16 amino acids. The germline V gene encodes CDR1 MNHNS and CDR2 SASEGT.

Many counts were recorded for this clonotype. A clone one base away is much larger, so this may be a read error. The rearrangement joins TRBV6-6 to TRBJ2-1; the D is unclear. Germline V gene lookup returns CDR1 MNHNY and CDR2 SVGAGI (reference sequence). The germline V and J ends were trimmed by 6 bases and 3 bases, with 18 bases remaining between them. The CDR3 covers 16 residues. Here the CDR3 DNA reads TGTGCCAGCAGGCCCTACGTAGAATCAAGCTACAATGAGCAGTTCTTC. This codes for CASRPYVESSYNEQFF.

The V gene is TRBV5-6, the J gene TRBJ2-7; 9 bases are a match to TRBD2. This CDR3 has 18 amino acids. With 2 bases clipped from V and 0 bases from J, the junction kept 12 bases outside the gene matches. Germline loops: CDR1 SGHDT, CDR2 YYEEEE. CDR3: CASSFGLARVTSSYEQYF. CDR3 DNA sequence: TGTGCCAGCAGCTTTGGACTAGCGAGAGTAACCAGCTCCTACGAGCAGTACTTC.

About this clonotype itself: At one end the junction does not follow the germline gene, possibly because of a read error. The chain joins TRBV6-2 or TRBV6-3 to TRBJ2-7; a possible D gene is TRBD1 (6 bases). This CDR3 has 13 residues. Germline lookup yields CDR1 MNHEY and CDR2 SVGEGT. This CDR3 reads CVSAATGAYEQYF. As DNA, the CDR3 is TGTGTCAGCGCCGCGACAGGAGCCTACGAGCAGTATTTC.

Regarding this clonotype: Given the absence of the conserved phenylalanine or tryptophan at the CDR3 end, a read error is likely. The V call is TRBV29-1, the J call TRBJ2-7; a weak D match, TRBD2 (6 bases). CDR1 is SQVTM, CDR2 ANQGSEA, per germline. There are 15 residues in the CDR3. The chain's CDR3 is CKVEDPGGSSYEQYL. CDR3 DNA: TGCAAGGTTGAAGATCCAGGAGGGAGCTCCTACGAGCAGTACCTC.

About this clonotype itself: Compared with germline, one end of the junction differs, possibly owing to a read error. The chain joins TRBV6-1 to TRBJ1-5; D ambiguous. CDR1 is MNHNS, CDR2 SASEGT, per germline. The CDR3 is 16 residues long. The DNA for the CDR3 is TGTGCCACCAGTGAAGAGCGGCAGTGGGGCAATCAGCCCCAGCATTTT. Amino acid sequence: CATSEERQWGNQPQHF.

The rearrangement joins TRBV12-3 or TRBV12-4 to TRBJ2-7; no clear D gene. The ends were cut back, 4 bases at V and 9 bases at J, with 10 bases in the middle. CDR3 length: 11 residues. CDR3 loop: CASSSTFGQYF. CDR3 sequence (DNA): TGTGCCAGCAGTTCCACCTTCGGGCAGTACTTC.

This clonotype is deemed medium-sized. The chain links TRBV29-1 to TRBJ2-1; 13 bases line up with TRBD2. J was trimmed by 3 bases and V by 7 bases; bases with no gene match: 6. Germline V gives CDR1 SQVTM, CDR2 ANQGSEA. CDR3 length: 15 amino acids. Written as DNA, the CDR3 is TGCAGCGAACAACTAGCGGGAGGGCGCTACAATGAGCAGTTCTTC. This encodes CSEQLAGGRYNEQFF.

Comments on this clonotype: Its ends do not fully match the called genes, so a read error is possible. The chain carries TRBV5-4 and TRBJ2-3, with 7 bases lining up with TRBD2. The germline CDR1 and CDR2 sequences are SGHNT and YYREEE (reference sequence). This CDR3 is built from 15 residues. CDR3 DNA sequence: TGTGCCAACAGCACCAAGGAGGGAGCGGGGGATACGCAGTATTTT. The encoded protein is CANSTKEGAGDTQYF.

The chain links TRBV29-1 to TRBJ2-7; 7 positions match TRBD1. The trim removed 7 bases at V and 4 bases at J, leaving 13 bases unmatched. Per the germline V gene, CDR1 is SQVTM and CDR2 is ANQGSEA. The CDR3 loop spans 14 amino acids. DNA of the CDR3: TGCAGCGCCAAACAGGGGAGTCGTAGTTACGAGCAGTACTTC. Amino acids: CSAKQGSRSYEQYF.

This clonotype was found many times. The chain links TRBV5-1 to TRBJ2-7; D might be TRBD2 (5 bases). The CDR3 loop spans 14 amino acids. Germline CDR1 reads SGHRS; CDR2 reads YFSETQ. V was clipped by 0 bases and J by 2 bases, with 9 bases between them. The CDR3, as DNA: TGCGCCAGCAGCTTGGACCGCGGGCCCTACGAGCAGTACTTC. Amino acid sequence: CASSLDRGPYEQYF.